This T cell receptor (beta chain) was found in a study of blood T cell repertoires in COVID-19. Study summary: The United States, Italy and Spain supplied acute and convalescent COVID-19 samples. T cells, B-cell-depleted T cells, or PBMCs supplied cDNA or gDNA.

Per the authors' pipeline: Reference gene primers were amplified, and this amplification served to estimate nucleated cell counts. The repertoire was sequenced with immunoSEQ multiplex PCR; TCRdb's copy has only in-frame clones and lacks some. The DNA was the basis for D and trimming; V, J and clone size are from that table. The data hold 94,000 or so clones, with just over 85% observed a single time. The CDR3 has 18 residues. After removal of 4 bases from V and 7 bases from J, the junction contained 15 bases not matched to a gene. Germline-derived CDR1 and CDR2 are PRHDT and FYEKMQ (reference sequence).

The gene calls are TRBV13 and TRBJ2-1, with TRBD2 matching 11 bases. Material for sequencing was peripheral blood. The receptor's source is a woman in her 70s with acute or convalescent COVID-19. The CDR3 DNA sequence: TGTGCCAGCAGCTCGACAGGTACACTAGCGGGAGTTGGAAATGAGCAGTTCTTC. It codes for CASSSTGTLAGVGNEQFF.